These T cell receptor beta chains were read from a single sample in a study of cytomegalovirus exposure and HLA in healthy donors. The protocol was immunoSEQ multiplex PCR, while the TCRdb copy is restricted to in-frame clones and leaves out a portion. This repertoire shows about 210,000 clones, about four fifths found once; its top ten account for 9.5% to 13%. Specimen: PBMCs. Receptors originate from a woman in her forties or fifties in good health and CMV-seropositive. CDR3s include the opening cysteine and the closing phenylalanine or tryptophan. The D gene is left open where the match is weak. The size field is filled for only some rows; it gives once, few, many or a size class.

D gene	V gene	clone size	J gene	CDR3 protein	CDR3 DNA
TRBD2	TRBV6-1	.	TRBJ2-1	CASTPTSGVYNEQFF	TGTGCCAGCACACCCACTAGCGGGGTCTACAATGAGCAGTTCTTC
TRBD1	TRBV7-6	.	TRBJ2-3	CASSPGTGTDTQYF	TGTGCCAGCAGCCCAGGGACAGGGACAGATACGCAGTATTTT
.	TRBV12-2	.	TRBJ1-1	CASRSRGEIVLGQARLAFF	TGTGCAAGTCGCTCACGTGGGGAAATTGTACTGGGACAGGCCAGATTAGCTTTCTTT
.	TRBV4-1	.	TRBJ1-6	CASSQGADSPLHF	TGTGCCAGCAGCCAAGGGGCAGACTCACCCCTCCACTTT
.	TRBV4-3	.	TRBJ1-1	CASSQGPGVNTEAFF	TGCGCCAGCAGCCAAGGCCCGGGAGTGAACACTGAAGCTTTCTTT
.	TRBV10-2	.	TRBJ1-5	CASSTYGGNQPQHF	TGCGCCAGCAGTACTTACGGGGGCAATCAGCCCCAGCATTTT
.	TRBV5-8	.	TRBJ1-2	CASSPRGLQGAYGYTF	TGTGCCAGCAGCCCCCGGGGACTACAGGGTGCCTATGGCTACACCTTC
TRBD1	TRBV5-1	.	TRBJ2-2	CASSSDRGIGELFF	TGCGCCAGCAGCTCGGACAGGGGGATCGGGGAGCTGTTTTTT
TRBD2	TRBV5-1	.	TRBJ2-5	CASSLALLAGQETQYF	TGCGCCAGCAGCTTGGCCTTACTAGCGGGCCAAGAGACCCAGTACTTC
TRBD2	TRBV7-2	.	TRBJ2-3	CASSIPGTRATDTQYF	TGTGCCAGCAGCATTCCCGGGACTAGGGCGACAGATACGCAGTATTTT
.	TRBV7-9	.	TRBJ2-7	CSSSLQGFTYEQYF	TGTTCCAGCAGTTTGCAGGGATTTACCTACGAGCAGTACTTC
.	TRBV10-3	.	TRBJ1-6	CAISVVQGTSPLHF	TGTGCCATCAGTGTTGTCCAGGGAACTTCCCCCCTCCACTTT
.	TRBV19	.	TRBJ1-2	CASSIGQLYGYTF	TGTGCCAGTAGTATTGGGCAGCTCTATGGCTACACCTTC
TRBD1	TRBV10-3	few	TRBJ1-1	CAISGQGTTEAFF	TGTGCCATCAGCGGACAGGGGACGACTGAAGCTTTCTTT
.	TRBV5-8	once	TRBJ2-3	CASSLLAESLDTQYF	TGTGCCAGCAGCTTACTCGCGGAGAGTTTGGATACGCAGTATTTT
TRBD1	TRBV4-1	.	TRBJ2-7	CASSHPGTGPYEQYF	TGCGCCAGCAGCCACCCCGGGACAGGACCCTACGAGCAGTACTTC
.	TRBV7-8	.	TRBJ2-5	CASSIMVVVRGRRETQYF	TGTGCCAGCAGCATTATGGTAGTGGTCAGGGGTAGGAGAGAGACCCAGTACTTC
.	TRBV15	.	TRBJ2-5	CATSTGSLQGQETQYF	TGTGCCACCAGCACAGGCAGTTTGCAGGGACAAGAGACCCAGTACTTC
TRBD2	TRBV6-1	.	TRBJ2-1	CASSRLAGGPNEQFF	TGTGCCAGCAGTCGACTAGCGGGGGGCCCCAATGAGCAGTTCTTC
TRBD1	TRBV18	.	TRBJ1-4	CASSPYTGTEATNEKLFF	TGTGCCAGCTCACCCTACACCGGGACAGAGGCAACTAATGAAAAACTGTTTTTT
TRBD1	TRBV10-1	.	TRBJ2-7	CARTAKRQGLHEQYF	TGCGCCAGGACGGCTAAAAGACAGGGGTTGCACGAGCAGTACTTC
.	TRBV5-6	.	TRBJ1-2	CASSHRERGYGYTF	TGTGCCAGCAGCCACAGGGAAAGGGGCTATGGCTACACCTTC
TRBD1	TRBV7-9	.	TRBJ1-2	CASSLEGGAIYGYTF	TGTGCCAGCAGCTTAGAAGGGGGCGCGATCTATGGCTACACCTTC
TRBD1	TRBV29-1	.	TRBJ1-1	CSVDGQGGWLNTEAFF	TGCAGCGTTGATGGACAGGGAGGGTGGCTAAACACTGAAGCTTTCTTT
TRBD2	TRBV6-5	.	TRBJ2-7	CASSFRLAGGWYF	TGTGCCAGCAGTTTCCGACTAGCGGGGGGGTGGTACTTC
TRBD1	TRBV6-1	few	TRBJ2-2	CASSRQGRGTGELFF	TGTGCCAGCAGCCGACAGGGACGGGGCACCGGGGAGCTGTTTTTT
.	TRBV9	.	TRBJ1-1	CASTEGWGDTEAFF	TGTGCCAGCACCGAAGGGTGGGGGGACACTGAAGCTTTCTTT
.	TRBV6-1	once	TRBJ2-7	CASTPRGDSLYEQYF	TGTGCCAGCACCCCTCGTGGAGACTCCCTCTACGAGCAGTACTTC
TRBD2	TRBV27	.	TRBJ2-1	CASSLRGWLAGGGNEQFF	TGTGCCAGCAGTTTACGGGGTTGGTTAGCGGGGGGTGGGAATGAGCAGTTCTTC
.	TRBV25-1	.	TRBJ1-2	CASSEGGRRGYTF	TGTGCCAGCAGTGAGGGGGGGCGCAGGGGCTACACCTTC
.	TRBV9	.	TRBJ2-2	CASSVGGQPTGELFF	TGTGCCAGCAGCGTAGGCGGACAGCCCACCGGGGAGCTGTTTTTT
.	TRBV9	.	TRBJ2-5	CASSQRLATRTGRETQYF	TGTGCCAGCAGCCAGCGGCTAGCGACTCGGACGGGCAGGGAGACCCAGTACTTC
.	TRBV5-1	.	TRBJ1-2	CASSLGWAPGDGYTF	TGCGCCAGCAGCTTGGGATGGGCGCCGGGGGATGGCTACACCTTC
.	TRBV11-3	.	TRBJ2-3	CASSLIGAVDTQYF	TGTGCCAGCAGCTTAATTGGGGCCGTTGATACGCAGTATTTT
.	TRBV7-2	once	TRBJ1-5	CASSLVAGLSNQPQHF	TGTGCCAGCAGCTTAGTGGCAGGTTTAAGCAATCAGCCCCAGCATTTT
.	TRBV25-1	.	TRBJ2-5	CASSGAGLETQYF	TGTGCCAGCAGTGGAGCAGGGTTGGAGACCCAGTACTTC
TRBD1	TRBV7-8	.	TRBJ2-5	CASSSGTGGGGQETQYF	TGTGCCAGCAGCTCCGGGACAGGGGGAGGGGGGCAAGAGACCCAGTACTTC
TRBD2	TRBV7-3	.	TRBJ2-1	CASSRRAPGGGGGYNEQFF	TGTGCCAGCAGCCGCAGAGCCCCTGGCGGGGGGGGCGGGTACAATGAGCAGTTCTTC
TRBD1	TRBV19	.	TRBJ1-6	CASRPGGNSPLHF	TGTGCCAGTAGACCAGGGGGCAATTCACCCCTCCACTTT
TRBD1	TRBV28	.	TRBJ2-7	CASSNRDRGRGQYF	TGTGCCAGCAGCAACCGGGACAGGGGGCGCGGGCAGTACTTC
.	TRBV5-6	.	TRBJ2-3	CASSLRQGWDTQYF	TGTGCCAGCAGCTTGCGGCAGGGGTGGGATACGCAGTATTTT
.	TRBV5-4	.	TRBJ1-6	CASSSRTVSNSPLHF	TGTGCCAGCAGCTCGCGGACAGTGTCCAATTCACCCCTCCACTTT
.	TRBV6-1	once	TRBJ1-6	CASSGRTSGSPLHF	TGTGCCAGCAGTGGACGGACATCTGGATCACCCCTCCACTTT
TRBD1	TRBV5-1	.	TRBJ1-4	CASSLAGQATNEKLFF	TGCGCCAGCAGCTTGGCCGGACAGGCAACTAATGAAAAACTGTTTTTT
.	TRBV9	.	TRBJ1-1	CASSSRPSNTEAFF	TGTGCCAGCAGTTCTCGTCCCTCGAACACTGAAGCTTTCTTT
TRBD1	TRBV2	.	TRBJ2-7	CASSVGTVDEQYF	TGTGCCAGCAGTGTCGGGACAGTCGACGAGCAGTACTTC
.	TRBV5-1	.	TRBJ2-7	CASSLESLDSPYF	TGCGCCAGCAGCTTAGAGTCCTTGGACTCCCCGTACTTC
.	TRBV27	.	TRBJ1-5	CASSLSSSSQPQHF	TGTGCCAGCAGTTTATCCTCGAGCTCTCAGCCCCAGCATTTT